The 4 T cell receptor beta chains below were found in one sample sequenced in a study of PD-1 blockade in classical Hodgkin lymphoma. The assay was immunoSEQ multiplex PCR, and TCRdb's table has in-frame clones only and misses some. This table has under 60,000 clones, roughly 86% appearing once. The time point here: cycle 4 day 1 (C4D1), after less than 7 weeks of nivolumab. After autologous stem cell transplantation all patients relapsed, and prior brentuximab vedotin exposure differed between cohorts. The sample consisted of peripheral blood mononuclear cells (PBMCs), taken before the fourth cycle of nivolumab. The receptors here all came from a human donor with classical Hodgkin lymphoma.

V is TRBV5-3 and J is TRBJ2-4, with TRBD2 matching 9 bases. TRBV5-3 is identified as an open reading frame with a role that is uncertain. The CDR3 totals 15 residues. With V trimmed by 4 bases and J by 0 bases, 2 bases remained unmatched. This CDR3 reads CARSRLAVAKNIQYF. CDR3 coding DNA: TGTGCCAGAAGCAGACTAGCGGTAGCCAAAAACATTCAGTACTTC.

The chain couples TRBV10-1 to TRBJ2-3; TRBD2 is a possible D gene (6 bases). The germline V and J ends were trimmed by 0 bases and 1 base, with 11 bases remaining between them. The germline V gene has CDR1 WNHNN and CDR2 SYGVQD (reference sequence). This CDR3 spans 16 amino acids. DNA of the CDR3: TGCGCCAGCAGTGAGTCTAACGGGGGAGGCACAGATACGCAGTATTTT. It codes for CASSESNGGGTDTQYF.

The gene calls are TRBV2 and TRBJ2-5; 10 bases map to TRBD2. The CDR3 covers 15 residues. CDR1 and CDR2 (germline): SNHLY, FYNNEI. J lost 2 bases, V lost 8 bases, and 8 bases had no gene match. In DNA form, the CDR3 reads TGTGCCAGCTATCCCGGGACTAGCGTACAAGAGACCCAGTACTTC. It specifies CASYPGTSVQETQYF.

The V gene is TRBV9, the J gene TRBJ2-7; D perhaps matches TRBD1 (5 bases). V dropped 0 bases and J dropped 5 bases, with 15 bases sitting between them. Germline V gene data show CDR1 as SGDLS and CDR2 as YYNGEE. CDR3 size: 15 residues. The CDR3 sequence: CASSVGQGRGNEQYF. CDR3 nucleotides: TGTGCCAGCAGCGTAGGGCAGGGTAGAGGTAACGAGCAGTACTTC.